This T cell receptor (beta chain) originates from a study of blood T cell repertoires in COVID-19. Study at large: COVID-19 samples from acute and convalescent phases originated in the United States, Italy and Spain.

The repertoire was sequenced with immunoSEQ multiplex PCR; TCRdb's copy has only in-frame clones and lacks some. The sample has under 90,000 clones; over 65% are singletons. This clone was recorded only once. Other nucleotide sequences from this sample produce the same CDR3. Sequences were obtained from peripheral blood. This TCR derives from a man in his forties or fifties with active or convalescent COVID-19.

The CDR3 DNA is TGTGCCAGCAGCCCCGGTTACGAGCAGTACTTC. Protein: CASSPGYEQYF. The chain uses TRBV3-1 (or the pseudogene TRBV3-2) and TRBJ2-7; D is uncertain. Per germline, CDR1 LGHDT and CDR2 YNNKEL (reference sequence). V was clipped by 4 bases and J by 4 bases, with 5 bases between them. This CDR3 spans 11 amino acids.